What follows are 5 T cell receptor beta chains derived from one specimen sequenced in a study of blood T cell repertoires in COVID-19. Profiling relied on immunoSEQ multiplex PCR, and the TCRdb table lists in-frame clones only, not all of them. The table has some 180,000 clones, approximately 85% seen once; the top ten hold 6.2%. Sequencing was carried out using PBMCs or T cells enriched from blood (not recorded which). These receptors originate from a middle-aged man who had recovered from COVID-19.

The chain combines TRBV4-1 with TRBJ2-3; perhaps TRBD1 as D (6 bases). Germline CDR1 is MGHRA and CDR2 is YSYEKL. The CDR3 totals 16 residues. V was pared by 2 bases and J by 1 base, with 13 bases between. The CDR3 sequence: CASSQPGRTGTDTQYF. The DNA of the CDR3 is TGCGCCAGCAGCCAACCGGGGCGGACAGGCACAGATACGCAGTATTTT.

V and J are TRBV7-8 and TRBJ1-2; possibly TRBD1 for D (5 bases). CDR3 length: 12 amino acids. Trimming took off 5 bases at V and 3 bases at J, with 7 bases between the two ends. Germline CDR1 is SGHVS and CDR2 is FQNEAQ. The DNA for the CDR3 is TGTGCCAGCAGCCTCAGGGACTATGGCTACACCTTC. Amino acids: CASSLRDYGYTF.

V gene TRBV5-5 combines with J gene TRBJ2-2; 9 bases agree with TRBD1. The V segment lost 4 bases and the J segment 3 bases; nucleotides outside the gene matches: 7. The CDR3 is made up of 16 amino acids. CDR1 is SGHKS, CDR2 YYEKEE, per germline (reference sequence). CDR3 protein: CASSLGQGTYTGELFF. The CDR3 DNA follows: TGTGCCAGCAGCCTGGGACAGGGAACCTACACCGGGGAGCTGTTTTTT.

The chain carries TRBV28 and TRBJ2-2; 9 bases are a match to TRBD2. Trimming removed 6 bases from V and 4 bases from J; junction bases left unmatched: 3. Germline V gives CDR1 MDHEN, CDR2 SYDVKM. The CDR3 loop spans 14 amino acids. CDR3 in amino acids: CASRGLAFTGELFF. CDR3 in DNA: TGTGCCAGCAGGGGACTAGCCTTCACCGGGGAGCTGTTTTTT.

This rearrangement joins TRBV5-4 to TRBJ1-1; D remains ambiguous. V lost 3 bases and J 0 bases, leaving 9 bases between the germline ends. The CDR3 length is 14 residues. Looked up from germline, CDR1 is SGHNT and CDR2 is YYREEE (reference sequence). CDR3 sequence reads: CASSSPGMNTEAFF. The CDR3 DNA is TGTGCCAGCAGCTCACCGGGGATGAACACTGAAGCTTTCTTT. Looking up the rest from reference TRBV5-4 and TRBJ1-1 gives the full variable domain: ETGVTQSPTHLIKTRGQQVTLRCSSQSGHNTVSWYQQALGQGPQFIFQYYREEENGRGNFPPRFSGLQFPNYSSELNVNALELDDSALYLCASSSPGMNTEAFFGQGTRLTVV.